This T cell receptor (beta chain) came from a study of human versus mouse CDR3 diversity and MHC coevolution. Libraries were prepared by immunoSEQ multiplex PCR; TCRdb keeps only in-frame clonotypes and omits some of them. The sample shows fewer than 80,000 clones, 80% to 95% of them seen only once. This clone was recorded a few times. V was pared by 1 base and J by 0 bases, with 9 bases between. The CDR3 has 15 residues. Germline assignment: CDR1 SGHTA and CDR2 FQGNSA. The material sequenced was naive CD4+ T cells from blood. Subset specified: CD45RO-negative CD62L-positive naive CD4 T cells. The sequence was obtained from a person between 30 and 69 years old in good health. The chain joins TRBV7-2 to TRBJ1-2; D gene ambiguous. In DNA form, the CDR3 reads TGTGCCAGCAGCTTAGACACCGTCTCTAACTATGGCTACACCTTC. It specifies CASSLDTVSNYGYTF.